The rows below give T cell receptor beta chains drawn from one sample of a study of T cell clonotyping in hematopoietic cell transplantation. The method was immunoSEQ multiplex PCR; TCRdb's version includes in-frame clones alone and lacks a portion of them. The data show some 4,000 clones, around 82% seen once. This material consisted of peripheral blood mononuclear cells, taken 180 days after allogeneic stem cell transplant. Every receptor here comes from a male patient aged 60-69 years who had an allogeneic stem cell transplant from an unrelated donor, so T cells may come from the graft donor. Some clones in this sample may be carry-over from other donors' samples. Both conserved end residues are part of each CDR3. D genes are given only for firm matches. Only part of the rows carry a size: once, few, many, or a class if the clone is expanded.

d_gene: TRBD2; len: 14; abundance: NA; j_gene: TRBJ2-2; v_gene: TRBV10-2; CDR3aa: CASRLAGGTGELFF; CDR3nt: TGCGCCAGCAGACTAGCGGGAGGGACCGGGGAGCTGTTTTTT
d_gene: NA; len: 12; abundance: NA; j_gene: TRBJ1-1; v_gene: TRBV6-5; CDR3aa: CASGGMNTEAFF; CDR3nt: TGTGCCAGCGGGGGGATGAACACTGAAGCTTTCTTT
d_gene: NA; len: 12; abundance: NA; j_gene: TRBJ1-2; v_gene: TRBV25-1; CDR3aa: CASSEGGEGYTF; CDR3nt: TGTGCCAGCAGTGAGGGGGGGGAAGGCTACACCTTC
d_gene: TRBD2; len: 15; abundance: NA; j_gene: TRBJ2-1; v_gene: TRBV28; CDR3aa: CASSFSGDFYNEQFF; CDR3nt: TGTGCCAGCAGTTTTAGCGGGGACTTTTACAATGAGCAGTTCTTC
d_gene: NA; len: 13; abundance: NA; j_gene: TRBJ2-5; v_gene: TRBV28; CDR3aa: CASSLGRVETQYF; CDR3nt: TGTGCCAGCAGTTTAGGCAGGGTAGAGACCCAGTACTTC
d_gene: TRBD1; len: 14; abundance: NA; j_gene: TRBJ1-1; v_gene: TRBV7-6; CDR3aa: CASSGGQGHTEAFF; CDR3nt: TGTGCCAGCAGCGGGGGACAGGGGCACACTGAAGCTTTCTTT
d_gene: NA; len: 15; abundance: NA; j_gene: TRBJ1-2; v_gene: TRBV6-5; CDR3aa: CASRPPGQPNYGYTF; CDR3nt: TGTGCCAGCAGACCACCGGGACAACCCAACTATGGCTACACCTTC
d_gene: NA; len: 13; abundance: NA; j_gene: TRBJ2-5; v_gene: TRBV7-7; CDR3aa: CASSPRERETQYF; CDR3nt: TGTGCTAGCAGCCCCCGGGAGCGGGAGACCCAGTACTTC
d_gene: TRBD1; len: 15; abundance: NA; j_gene: TRBJ1-1; v_gene: TRBV7-9; CDR3aa: CASSHWDRGNTEAFF; CDR3nt: TGTGCCAGCAGCCATTGGGACAGGGGGAACACTGAAGCTTTCTTT
d_gene: NA; len: 13; abundance: once; j_gene: TRBJ1-1; v_gene: TRBV27; CDR3aa: CASSQTLRFEAFF; CDR3nt: TGTGCCAGTTCTCAAACCCTCCGTTTTGAAGCTTTCTTT
d_gene: TRBD1; len: 14; abundance: NA; j_gene: TRBJ2-4; v_gene: TRBV15; CDR3aa: CATSGDREYNIQYF; CDR3nt: TGTGCCACCAGCGGGGACAGGGAGTACAACATTCAGTACTTC
d_gene: TRBD1; len: 14; abundance: NA; j_gene: TRBJ2-5; v_gene: TRBV5-1; CDR3aa: CASSLDRGYETQYF; CDR3nt: TGCGCCAGCAGCCTCGACAGGGGTTATGAGACCCAGTACTTC
d_gene: NA; len: 14; abundance: NA; j_gene: TRBJ2-1; v_gene: TRBV5-1; CDR3aa: CASSLDPSYNEQFF; CDR3nt: TGCGCCAGCAGCTTGGACCCATCCTACAATGAGCAGTTCTTC
d_gene: NA; len: 15; abundance: NA; j_gene: TRBJ2-2; v_gene: TRBV5-4; CDR3aa: CASSLSLADTGELFF; CDR3nt: TGTGCCAGCAGCTTGAGTCTAGCTGACACCGGGGAGCTGTTTTTT
d_gene: NA; len: 13; abundance: NA; j_gene: TRBJ2-5; v_gene: TRBV28; CDR3aa: CASQGPPQETQYF; CDR3nt: TGTGCCAGTCAGGGACCCCCACAAGAGACCCAGTACTTC
d_gene: TRBD1; len: 14; abundance: NA; j_gene: TRBJ1-2; v_gene: TRBV5-1; CDR3aa: CASSPGQGSSGYTF; CDR3nt: TGCGCCAGCAGCCCGGGACAGGGGTCCTCTGGCTACACCTTC
d_gene: TRBD1; len: 16; abundance: NA; j_gene: TRBJ2-3; v_gene: TRBV23-1; CDR3aa: CASSQGQGVGSDTQYF; CDR3nt: TGCGCCAGCAGTCAAGGACAGGGAGTAGGGTCAGATACGCAGTATTTT
d_gene: TRBD1; len: 15; abundance: once; j_gene: TRBJ2-5; v_gene: TRBV19; CDR3aa: CASTTDTGGAETQYF; CDR3nt: TGTGCCAGTACTACAGACACAGGGGGCGCCGAGACCCAGTACTTC
d_gene: TRBD1; len: 14; abundance: NA; j_gene: TRBJ2-7; v_gene: TRBV30; CDR3aa: CACKTTGGVYEQYF; CDR3nt: TGTGCCTGTAAAACGACAGGGGGGGTTTACGAGCAGTACTTC
d_gene: NA; len: 12; abundance: NA; j_gene: TRBJ1-2; v_gene: TRBV16; CDR3aa: CASSQRPYGYTF; CDR3nt: TGTGCCAGCAGCCAGCGGCCGTATGGCTACACCTTC
d_gene: TRBD2; len: 14; abundance: NA; j_gene: TRBJ2-5; v_gene: TRBV2; CDR3aa: CASTRLAGEETQYF; CDR3nt: TGTGCCAGCACCAGACTAGCGGGGGAGGAGACCCAGTACTTC
d_gene: NA; len: 13; abundance: NA; j_gene: TRBJ2-7; v_gene: TRBV28; CDR3aa: CASSLSARGEQYF; CDR3nt: TGTGCCAGCAGTTTATCGGCGAGGGGCGAGCAGTACTTC
d_gene: NA; len: 12; abundance: NA; j_gene: TRBJ1-5; v_gene: TRBV2; CDR3aa: CASSEDDQPQHF; CDR3nt: TGTGCCAGCAGTGAGGATGATCAGCCCCAGCATTTT
d_gene: TRBD1; len: 14; abundance: NA; j_gene: TRBJ2-1; v_gene: TRBV7-2; CDR3aa: CASSLTGAGNEQFF; CDR3nt: TGTGCCAGCAGCTTGACAGGGGCGGGAAATGAGCAGTTCTTC
d_gene: NA; len: 15; abundance: NA; j_gene: TRBJ2-6; v_gene: TRBV6-1; CDR3aa: CASSGRSSGANVLTF; CDR3nt: TGTGCCAGCAGTGGACGGAGCTCTGGGGCCAACGTCCTGACTTTC
d_gene: NA; len: 14; abundance: NA; j_gene: TRBJ1-2; v_gene: TRBV25-1; CDR3aa: CASSEYEKGSGYTF; CDR3nt: TGTGCCAGCAGTGAATACGAGAAGGGGAGCGGCTACACCTTC
d_gene: NA; len: 14; abundance: NA; j_gene: TRBJ2-7; v_gene: TRBV19; CDR3aa: CASSMRDPLVEQYF; CDR3nt: TGTGCCAGTAGTATGAGGGACCCCCTCGTCGAGCAGTACTTC
d_gene: TRBD1; len: 18; abundance: NA; j_gene: TRBJ1-5; v_gene: TRBV5-3; CDR3aa: CARSFRTGSVWSNQPQHF; CDR3nt: TGTGCCAGAAGCTTCCGGACAGGGTCGGTTTGGAGCAATCAGCCCCAGCATTTT
d_gene: TRBD1; len: 12; abundance: NA; j_gene: TRBJ1-1; v_gene: TRBV6-1; CDR3aa: CASMGQGDEAFF; CDR3nt: TGTGCCAGCATGGGACAGGGGGATGAAGCTTTCTTT
d_gene: TRBD1; len: 15; abundance: NA; j_gene: TRBJ1-5; v_gene: TRBV10-3; CDR3aa: CAISDGQGDNQPQHF; CDR3nt: TGTGCCATCAGTGATGGACAGGGGGACAATCAGCCCCAGCATTTT
d_gene: NA; len: 14; abundance: NA; j_gene: TRBJ1-1; v_gene: TRBV4-3; CDR3aa: CASSQEVLNTEAFF; CDR3nt: TGCGCCAGCAGCCAAGAAGTCTTGAACACTGAAGCTTTCTTT
d_gene: NA; len: 13; abundance: NA; j_gene: TRBJ2-7; v_gene: TRBV7-9; CDR3aa: CASSLGVSYEQYF; CDR3nt: TGTGCCAGCAGCTTAGGGGTCTCCTACGAGCAGTACTTC
d_gene: TRBD2; len: 15; abundance: NA; j_gene: TRBJ2-1; v_gene: TRBV27; CDR3aa: CASLGTSGSYNEQFF; CDR3nt: TGTGCCAGCCTCGGGACTAGCGGGAGCTACAATGAGCAGTTCTTC
d_gene: NA; len: 15; abundance: few; j_gene: TRBJ1-4; v_gene: TRBV15; CDR3aa: CATSRVYGVGEKLFF; CDR3nt: TGTGCCACCAGCAGAGTGTACGGGGTGGGGGAAAAACTGTTTTTT
d_gene: TRBD1; len: 13; abundance: NA; j_gene: TRBJ2-5; v_gene: TRBV30; CDR3aa: CAWSPGQAETQYF; CDR3nt: TGTGCCTGGAGTCCCGGACAGGCAGAGACCCAGTACTTC
d_gene: NA; len: 15; abundance: NA; j_gene: TRBJ1-2; v_gene: TRBV4-3; CDR3aa: CASSQELGSIYGYTF; CDR3nt: TGCGCCAGCAGCCAAGAATTGGGCTCGATCTATGGCTACACCTTC
d_gene: NA; len: 13; abundance: NA; j_gene: TRBJ2-3; v_gene: TRBV9; CDR3aa: CASSGAGGDTQYF; CDR3nt: TGTGCCAGCAGCGGAGCTGGAGGGGATACGCAGTATTTT
d_gene: TRBD1; len: 14; abundance: NA; j_gene: TRBJ2-3; v_gene: TRBV29-1; CDR3aa: CSVEGQGVTDTQYF; CDR3nt: TGCAGCGTTGAAGGGCAGGGGGTTACTGATACGCAGTATTTT
d_gene: NA; len: 12; abundance: NA; j_gene: TRBJ1-1; v_gene: TRBV18; CDR3aa: CASSPPTTEAFF; CDR3nt: TGTGCCAGCTCACCACCGACGACTGAAGCTTTCTTT
d_gene: NA; len: 11; abundance: NA; j_gene: TRBJ2-7; v_gene: TRBV7-6; CDR3aa: CASSGPYEQYF; CDR3nt: TGTGCCAGCAGCGGGCCCTACGAGCAGTACTTC
d_gene: TRBD1; len: 13; abundance: NA; j_gene: TRBJ1-2; v_gene: TRBV27; CDR3aa: CASSLTGGLGYTF; CDR3nt: TGTGCCAGCAGCCTCACAGGGGGCCTCGGCTACACCTTC
d_gene: TRBD1; len: 14; abundance: NA; j_gene: TRBJ2-3; v_gene: TRBV7-9; CDR3aa: CASRGDRGADTQYF; CDR3nt: TGTGCCAGCAGGGGAGACAGGGGCGCAGATACGCAGTATTTT
d_gene: TRBD1; len: 15; abundance: NA; j_gene: TRBJ1-4; v_gene: TRBV7-2; CDR3aa: CASSPTGGLNEKLFF; CDR3nt: TGTGCCAGCAGCCCCACAGGGGGCCTTAATGAAAAACTGTTTTTT
d_gene: NA; len: 15; abundance: NA; j_gene: TRBJ1-2; v_gene: TRBV7-9; CDR3aa: CASSLGTTGGYGYTF; CDR3nt: TGTGCCAGCAGCTTAGGAACGACCGGAGGCTATGGCTACACCTTC
d_gene: TRBD2; len: 15; abundance: NA; j_gene: TRBJ2-5; v_gene: TRBV7-2; CDR3aa: CASSPTGLVQETQYF; CDR3nt: TGTGCCAGCAGCCCCACAGGACTAGTCCAAGAGACCCAGTACTTC
d_gene: TRBD1; len: 14; abundance: once; j_gene: TRBJ1-2; v_gene: TRBV27; CDR3aa: CASSLQGGNYGYTF; CDR3nt: TGTGCCAGCAGTCTACAGGGGGGGAACTATGGCTACACCTTC
d_gene: NA; len: 13; abundance: NA; j_gene: TRBJ2-7; v_gene: TRBV5-1; CDR3aa: CASSSGLDYEQYF; CDR3nt: TGCGCCAGCAGCTCCGGACTGGACTACGAGCAGTACTTC
d_gene: NA; len: 13; abundance: NA; j_gene: TRBJ2-3; v_gene: TRBV5-1; CDR3aa: CASSIQGADTQYF; CDR3nt: TGCGCCAGCAGCATACAGGGAGCCGATACGCAGTATTTT